These 9 T cell receptor beta chains came from one sample sequenced in a study of T cell changes during pregnancy in multiple sclerosis. Sequenced by immunoSEQ multiplex PCR; TCRdb stores in-frame clones only, minus some. The table records more than 95,000 clones, roughly 92% of them present only once. The sequencing used peripheral blood, collected after pregnancy. These receptors were taken from a female donor with multiple sclerosis, enrolled in a pregnancy study.

The J gene is TRBJ1-1, the V gene TRBV27; the D gene is possibly TRBD1 (6 bases). The germline V gene has CDR1 MNHEY and CDR2 SMNVEV (reference sequence). Deletions cut 5 bases from V and 7 bases from J, with 14 bases between. The CDR3 spans 13 residues. CDR3 residues: CASSPRGRGEAFF. The CDR3 DNA reads as TGTGCCAGCAGTCCCAGGGGACGTGGTGAAGCTTTCTTT.

The chain employs TRBV7-9 and TRBJ1-5; D is ambiguous. CDR3 size: 14 residues. The ends were cut back, 5 bases at V and 4 bases at J, with 12 bases in the middle. Germline lookup yields CDR1 SEHNR and CDR2 FQNEAQ (reference sequence). The CDR3 nucleotides are TGTGCCAGCAGCCCGGCCAGCGGGAATCAGCCCCAGCATTTT. This gives the protein CASSPASGNQPQHF.

The chain has TRBV27 and TRBJ1-2, with D perhaps matching TRBD1 (5 bases). This CDR3 spans 16 amino acids. Germline CDR1 and CDR2: MNHEY and SMNVEV (reference sequence). Trimming left V 6 bases short and J 4 bases short, with 21 bases between. As DNA, the CDR3 is TGTGCCAGCAGCTGGGTGGCAGGGAACCTCCTCTATGGCTACACCTTC. This gives the protein CASSWVAGNLLYGYTF.

V and J are TRBV10-3 and TRBJ2-7; no reliable D call. V was shortened by 10 bases and J by 2 bases, with 12 bases between the two germline ends. The CDR3 totals 12 residues. Germline CDR1 reads ENHRY; CDR2 reads SYGVKD. The CDR3 nucleotides are TGTGCCACCCGCAGCGAAACCTACGAGCAGTACTTC. Encoded protein: CATRSETYEQYF.

V usage is TRBV6-5 and J usage is TRBJ2-7, with D possibly matching TRBD2 (7 bases). V lost 6 bases and J 1 base, leaving 13 bases between the germline ends. The CDR3 has 14 amino acids. The germline CDR1 and CDR2 sequences are MNHEY and SVGAGI. The CDR3 coding sequence is TGTGCCAGCAGACCGAGCGGGACATCCTACGAGCAGTACTTC. The encoded protein is CASRPSGTSYEQYF.

The chain employs TRBV19 and TRBJ2-2; maybe TRBD1 (5 bases). CDR3 length equals 15 residues. Between the trimmed V and J ends, which lost 4 bases and 1 base, there was a span of 10 bases. Germline CDR1 LNHDA, CDR2 SQIVND (reference sequence). The CDR3 here is CASSTKDMNTGELFF. CDR3 nucleotides: TGTGCCAGTAGTACCAAGGACATGAACACCGGGGAGCTGTTTTTT.

The chain employs TRBV19 and TRBJ2-7; 11 bases are shared with TRBD1. The CDR3 is 15 residues long. From germline, CDR1 is LNHDA and CDR2 SQIVND (reference sequence). V shed 3 bases and J 4 bases; nucleotides not matched to a gene: 5. The CDR3 sequence is CASSIGQGAEYEQYF. Here the CDR3 DNA reads TGTGCCAGTAGTATCGGACAGGGGGCTGAGTACGAGCAGTACTTC.

The J gene is TRBJ2-5, the V gene TRBV6-1, with TRBD2 identical over 11 bases. V dropped 7 bases and J dropped 8; count of bases not matched to a gene: 9. Germline CDR1 is MNHNS and CDR2 is SASEGT. CDR3 length: 14 amino acids. CDR3 DNA sequence: TGTGCCAGCATCGCCGGGACTAGCGGACGTACCCAGTACTTC. Residues: CASIAGTSGRTQYF.

CDR3 region: CATKDRPYRNQPQHF. The CDR3 nucleotides read TGTGCCACTAAGGACAGGCCCTACAGAAATCAGCCCCAGCATTTT. This sequence joins TRBV19 and TRBJ1-5; 7 nucleotides match TRBD1. This CDR3 is built from 15 residues. With V trimmed by 10 bases and J by 4 bases, 13 bases remained unmatched. The V gene's germline CDR1 is LNHDA and CDR2 SQIVND (reference sequence).